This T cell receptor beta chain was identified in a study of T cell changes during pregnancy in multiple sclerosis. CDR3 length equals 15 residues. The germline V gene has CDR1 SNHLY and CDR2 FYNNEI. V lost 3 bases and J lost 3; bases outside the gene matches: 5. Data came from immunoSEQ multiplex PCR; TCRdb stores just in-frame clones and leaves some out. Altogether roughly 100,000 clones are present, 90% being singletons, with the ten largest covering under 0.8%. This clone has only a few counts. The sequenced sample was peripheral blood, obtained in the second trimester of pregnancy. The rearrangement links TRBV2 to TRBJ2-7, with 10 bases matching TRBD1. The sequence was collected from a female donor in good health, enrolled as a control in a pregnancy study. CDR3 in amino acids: CASSDGTGVNYEQYF. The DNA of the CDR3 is TGTGCCAGCAGTGATGGGACAGGGGTTAACTACGAGCAGTACTTC.